The present entry profiles one T cell receptor beta chain with its context. The data are from a study of cytotoxic CD8 clonotypes in ibrutinib-treated CLL. Between the trimmed V and J ends, which lost 4 bases and 0 bases, there was a span of 13 bases. This CDR3 has 16 residues. Germline V gene lookup returns CDR1 MNHNS and CDR2 SASEGT. TCRdb's copy holds only in-frame clones and misses some; the assay was immunoSEQ multiplex PCR. The sample holds 250,000 to 350,000 clones, approximately 79% seen once. The sequence derives from a human donor with chronic lymphocytic leukemia. The input for sequencing was PBMCs, taken at disease progression, from a patient treated with ibrutinib. V and J are TRBV6-1 and TRBJ1-5; D ambiguous. This CDR3 is CASSVGRPYSNQPQHF. CDR3 nucleotides: TGTGCCAGCAGTGTGGGCAGACCTTATAGCAATCAGCCCCAGCATTTT.